Below, one T cell receptor (beta chain) is given with its context. Its specificity is not known. This sample was included in a study of shared clonotypes between healthy human individuals. Study details: Each donor's CD4 naive and CD4 memory cells filled three plates apiece, CD8 naive two, and CD8 memory one. Findings and limits, study-wide: Generation of non-shared clonotypes was less probable than generation of clonotypes shared by all four donors.

Measured with immunoSEQ multiplex PCR; TCRdb has only the in-frame clones, and not every one. This sample yields 600,000 to 800,000 clones, of which roughly 72% are seen a single time; less than 2% belongs to the top ten. Trimming took off 5 bases at V and 2 bases at J, with 25 bases between the two ends. Germline-derived CDR1 and CDR2 are MNHEY and SMNVEV (reference sequence). This CDR3 is built from 18 residues. The chain links TRBV27 to TRBJ2-7; TRBD2 is a possible D gene (6 bases). This receptor was taken from a woman aged 25 to 39 in good health. Sequenced sample: memory CD4+ T cells sorted from blood. Subset specified: CD45RA-negative fraction. The CDR3 DNA follows: TGTGCCAGCAGTCCGCGGGGTCGGGGTTTAGCGACCACCTACGAGCAGTACTTC. Its translation: CASSPRGRGLATTYEQYF.